The 5 T cell receptor beta chains in this list originate from one sample, sequenced in a study of T cells in Graves' hyperthyroidism and ophthalmopathy. The TCR beta CDR3 regions underwent amplification using RNA transcripts as the source. First-round RT-PCR with HTBI primers amplified the TCR CDR3 region. TCRdb re-analysed the multiplex PCR reads in MiXCR, keeping a single row per CDR3 protein. There are under 450,000 distinct CDR3 sequences in the sample; approximately 14% occur only once, and around 14% lies in the top ten. Sequencing was carried out using blood. The receptors were sampled from a woman in her late teens or twenties with Graves' hyperthyroidism.

This rearrangement joins TRBV11-2 to TRBJ1-3; D is undetermined. The CDR3 runs 13 residues. With 5 bases removed from V and 4 bases from J, the gap between germline ends came to 9 bases. Germline-derived CDR1 and CDR2 are SGHAT and FQNNGV. The CDR3 reads CASSAVRGNTIYF. The CDR3, as DNA: TGTGCCAGCAGCGCCGTCAGGGGAAACACCATATATTTT.

Note on this clonotype: Lacking the conserved final phenylalanine or tryptophan, this CDR3 likely reflects a read error. The rearrangement uses TRBV20-1 and TRBJ1-1; TRBD1 is a possible D gene (6 bases). CDR1 and CDR2 from the germline V gene are DFQATT and SNEGSKA (reference sequence). Trimming took off 1 base at V and 2 bases at J, with 11 bases between the two ends. The CDR3 runs 14 residues. The CDR3 DNA sequence: TGCAGTGCTAGAGTACCGGGGGCTAACACTGAAGCTTTCCTT. It is translated as CSARVPGANTEAFL.

V and J are TRBV28 and TRBJ2-1, with 7 nucleotides matching TRBD2. J was trimmed by 4 bases and V by 5 bases; bases with no gene match: 26. Germline-derived CDR1 and CDR2 are MDHEN and SYDVKM. The CDR3 spans 21 residues. The CDR3 spells CASSPWPTSSGRAPRYNEQFF. The CDR3 DNA is TGTGCCAGCAGTCCATGGCCTACTAGCTCGGGGAGGGCCCCTCGATACAATGAGCAGTTCTTC. Drawing the rest from reference TRBV28 and TRBJ2-1, the complete variable domain is DVKVTQSSRYLVKRTGEKVFLECVQDMDHENMFWYRQDPGLGLRLIYFSYDVKMKEKGDIPEGYSVSREKKERFSLILESASTNQTSMYLCASSPWPTSSGRAPRYNEQFFGPGTRLTVL.

This clonotype was recorded many times. The chain joins TRBV27 to TRBJ2-1; no reliable D call. The CDR3 sequence is 14 residues long. Germline-derived CDR1 and CDR2 are MNHEY and SMNVEV (reference sequence). V lost 5 bases and J 4 bases, leaving 12 bases between the germline ends. CDR3 nucleotides: TGTGCCAGCAGTGGCAGGCCCCCTTACAATGAGCAGTTCTTC. This codes for CASSGRPPYNEQFF.

The chain links TRBV19 to TRBJ2-1; a weak D match, TRBD2 (6 bases). Germline CDR1 reads LNHDA; CDR2 reads SQIVND (reference sequence). The CDR3 has 16 residues. V was pared by 5 bases and J by 0 bases, with 14 bases between. The CDR3 loop is CASSVSGLSSYNEQFF. The CDR3 DNA reads TGTGCCAGTAGTGTTAGCGGCTTAAGCTCCTACAATGAGCAGTTCTTC.